The clone carrying this TCR beta chain has just one count. Its antigen remains unknown. The donors were part of the validation cohort, which consisted of under 150 subjects and was separate from the first cohort of several hundred subjects. The data were taken from a study of cytomegalovirus exposure and HLA in healthy donors. Study in general: The approximately 610 first-cohort repertoires shared a platform with the 110 or so validation repertoires, as reported in a later analysis.

Study-level points and caveats: There were under 200 TCR beta chains listed as cytomegalovirus-associated. It was reportedly the case that the classifier diagnosed cytomegalovirus status with high specificity and sensitivity.

Sequencing was performed with immunoSEQ multiplex PCR; in TCRdb, only in-frame clones are kept and a portion is missing. The table shows roughly 65,000 clones, with over 90% occurring only once. V was clipped by 7 bases and J by 0 bases, with 14 bases between them. Looked up from germline, CDR1 is SNHLY and CDR2 is FYNNEI. The CDR3 is 15 residues long. This clonotype was sampled from a man aged 18 to 35 in good health and CMV-seropositive. The chain combines TRBV2 with TRBJ2-3; D possibly corresponds to TRBD2 (6 bases). Sequenced material: PBMCs. This CDR3 reads CASTPGSGSTDTQYF. As DNA, the CDR3 is TGTGCCAGCACCCCCGGGAGCGGAAGCACAGATACGCAGTATTTT.